This T cell receptor beta chain was captured in a study of blood T cell repertoires in COVID-19. Study background: Donors in the United States, Italy and Spain gave samples during acute or convalescent COVID-19. PBMCs, B-cell-depleted T cells, or T cells were the source of the cDNA or gDNA that made up the material.

The junction had 11 bases not matched to a gene; V was cut back by 3 bases and J by 5 bases. Germline values: CDR1 DFQATT, CDR2 SNEGSKA (reference sequence). CDR3 size: 16 residues. Authors' methods: Amplification from reference gene primers served as the basis for estimated nucleated cell counts. TCRdb's table, derived via immunoSEQ multiplex PCR, lists solely in-frame clones and lacks some. That table furnishes V, J and clone size, whereas the DNA furnished D and trimming. In the table there are 90,000 to 150,000 clones, 82% of which are singletons. V usage is TRBV20-1 and J usage is TRBJ1-5; TRBD1 matches at 9 bases. Sample: peripheral blood. The source is a human donor in a cohort sampled during active COVID-19. The DNA of the CDR3 is TGCAGTGCTAGTTCCATCCGGGACAGGGTGGATCAGCCCCAGCATTTT. The encoded protein is CSASSIRDRVDQPQHF.